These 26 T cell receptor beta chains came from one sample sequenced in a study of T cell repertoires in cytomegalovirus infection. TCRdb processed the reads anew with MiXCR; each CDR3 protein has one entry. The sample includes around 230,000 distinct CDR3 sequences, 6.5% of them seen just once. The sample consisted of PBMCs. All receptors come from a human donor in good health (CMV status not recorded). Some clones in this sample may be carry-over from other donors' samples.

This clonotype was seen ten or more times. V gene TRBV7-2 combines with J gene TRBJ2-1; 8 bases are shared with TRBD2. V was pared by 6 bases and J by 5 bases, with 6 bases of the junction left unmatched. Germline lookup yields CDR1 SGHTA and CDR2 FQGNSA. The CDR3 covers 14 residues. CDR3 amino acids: CASRGLAPNNEQFF. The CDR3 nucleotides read TGTGCCAGCAGAGGACTAGCCCCGAACAATGAGCAGTTCTTC.

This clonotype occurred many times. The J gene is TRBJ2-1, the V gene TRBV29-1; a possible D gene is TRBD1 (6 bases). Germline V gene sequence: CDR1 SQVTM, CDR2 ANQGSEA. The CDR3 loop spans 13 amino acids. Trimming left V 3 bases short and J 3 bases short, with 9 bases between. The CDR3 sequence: CSVEDRNYNEQFF. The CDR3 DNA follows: TGCAGCGTTGAGGACAGAAACTACAATGAGCAGTTCTTC.

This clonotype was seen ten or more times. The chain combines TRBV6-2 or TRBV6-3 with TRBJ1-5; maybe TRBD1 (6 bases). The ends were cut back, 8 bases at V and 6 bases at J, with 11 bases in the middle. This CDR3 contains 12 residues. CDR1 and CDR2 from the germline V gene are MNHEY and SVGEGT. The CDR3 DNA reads TGTGCCAGCGGGCAGGGGATTCAGCCCCAGCATTTT. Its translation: CASGQGIQPQHF.

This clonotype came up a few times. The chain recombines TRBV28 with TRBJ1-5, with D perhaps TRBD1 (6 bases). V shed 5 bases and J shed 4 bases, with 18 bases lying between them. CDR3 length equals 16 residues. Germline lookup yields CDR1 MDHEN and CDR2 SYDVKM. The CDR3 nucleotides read TGTGCCAGCAGTCCTACAACAGGGTTGGGGAATCAGCCCCAGCATTTT. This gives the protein CASSPTTGLGNQPQHF.

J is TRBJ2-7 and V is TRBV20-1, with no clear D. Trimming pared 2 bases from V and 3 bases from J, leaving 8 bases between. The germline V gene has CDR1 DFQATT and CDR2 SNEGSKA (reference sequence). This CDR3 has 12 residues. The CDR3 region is CSARLGNYEQYF. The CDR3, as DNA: TGCAGTGCTAGACTGGGAAACTACGAGCAGTACTTC.

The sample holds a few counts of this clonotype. The CDR3 coding sequence is TGCAGTGCTGACGGGACTAGCGGGAGCCAAGAGACCCAGTACTTC. Amino acid sequence: CSADGTSGSQETQYF. The J gene is TRBJ2-5, the V gene TRBV20-1; 14 nucleotides align to TRBD2. From germline, CDR1 is DFQATT and CDR2 SNEGSKA (reference sequence). The CDR3 runs 15 residues. V trimming: 5 bases; J trimming: 1 base; junction bases outside the gene matches: 3.

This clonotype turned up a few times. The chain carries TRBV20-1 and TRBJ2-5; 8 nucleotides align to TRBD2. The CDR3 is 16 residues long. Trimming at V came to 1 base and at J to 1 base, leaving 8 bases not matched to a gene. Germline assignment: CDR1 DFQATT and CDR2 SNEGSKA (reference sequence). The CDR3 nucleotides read TGCAGTGCTAGAGGTCCGGGGGGGCACCTCCAAGAGACCCAGTACTTC. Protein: CSARGPGGHLQETQYF.

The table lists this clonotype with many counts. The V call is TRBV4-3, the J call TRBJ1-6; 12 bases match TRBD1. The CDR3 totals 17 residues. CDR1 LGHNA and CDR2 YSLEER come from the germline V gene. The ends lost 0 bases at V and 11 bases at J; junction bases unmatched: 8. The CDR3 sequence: CASSQDLGTGGGAPLHF. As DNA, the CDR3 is TGCGCCAGCAGCCAAGATCTGGGGACAGGGGGCGGAGCACCCCTCCACTTT.

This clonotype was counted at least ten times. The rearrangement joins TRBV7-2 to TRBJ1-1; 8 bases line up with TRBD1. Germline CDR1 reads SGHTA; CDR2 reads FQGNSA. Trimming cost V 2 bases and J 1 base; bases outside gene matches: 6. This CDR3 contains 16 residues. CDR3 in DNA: TGTGCCAGCAGCTTAAAGACAGGGGCGCCGAACACTGAAGCTTTCTTT. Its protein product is CASSLKTGAPNTEAFF.

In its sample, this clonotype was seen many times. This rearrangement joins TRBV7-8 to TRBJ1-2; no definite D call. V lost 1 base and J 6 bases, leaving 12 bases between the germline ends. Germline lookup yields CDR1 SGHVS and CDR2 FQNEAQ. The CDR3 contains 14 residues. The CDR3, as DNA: TGTGCCAGCAGCTTAGGGGCAGAGAGGAATGGCTACACCTTC. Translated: CASSLGAERNGYTF. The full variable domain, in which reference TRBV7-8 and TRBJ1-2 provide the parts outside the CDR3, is GAGVSQSPRYKVAKRGQDVALRCDPISGHVSLFWYQQALGQGPEFLTYFQNEAQLDKSGLPSDRFFAERPEGSVSTLKIQRTQQEDSAVYLCASSLGAERNGYTFGSGTRLTVV.

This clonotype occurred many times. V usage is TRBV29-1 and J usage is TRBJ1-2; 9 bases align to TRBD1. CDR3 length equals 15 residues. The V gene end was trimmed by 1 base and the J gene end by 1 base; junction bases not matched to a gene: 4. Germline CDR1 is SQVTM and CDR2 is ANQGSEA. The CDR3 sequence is CSVEVVTGGNYGYTF. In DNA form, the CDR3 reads TGCAGCGTTGAAGTAGTGACAGGGGGTAACTATGGCTACACCTTC.

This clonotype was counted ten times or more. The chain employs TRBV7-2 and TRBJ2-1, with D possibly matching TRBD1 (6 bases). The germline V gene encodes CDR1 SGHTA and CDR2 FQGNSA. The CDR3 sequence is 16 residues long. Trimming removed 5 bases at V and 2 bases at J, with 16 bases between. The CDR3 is CASSLQGLSPYNEQFF. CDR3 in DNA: TGTGCCAGCAGCCTACAGGGCTTGAGCCCCTACAATGAGCAGTTCTTC. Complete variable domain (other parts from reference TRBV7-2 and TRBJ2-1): GAGVSQSPSNKVTEKGKDVELRCDPISGHTALYWYRQSLGQGLEFLIYFQGNSAPDKSGLPSDRFSAERTGGSVSTLTIQRTQQEDSAVYLCASSLQGLSPYNEQFFGPGTRLTVL.

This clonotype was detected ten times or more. This chain's CDR3 is CASSLYGSNTEAFF. In DNA, the CDR3 is TGTGCCAGCAGTTTATACGGTTCGAACACTGAAGCTTTCTTT. The J gene is TRBJ1-1, the V gene TRBV7-9; D call uncertain. This CDR3 has 14 amino acids. Germline V gene data show CDR1 as SEHNR and CDR2 as FQNEAQ (reference sequence). Trimming removed 6 bases at V and 1 base at J, with 12 bases between. The full variable domain, with the rest looked up from reference TRBV7-9 and TRBJ1-1, is DTGVSQNPRHKITKRGQNVTFRCDPISEHNRLYWYRQTLGQGPEFLTYFQNEAQLEKSRLLSDRFSAERPKGSFSTLEIQRTEQGDSAMYLCASSLYGSNTEAFFGQGTRLTVV.

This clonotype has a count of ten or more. Here the CDR3 DNA reads TGCGCCAGCAGTCAATCCTACCCCCGACAGGATCAGTATCAGCCCCAGCATTTT. This encodes CASSQSYPRQDQYQPQHF. The V and J genes are TRBV23-1 and TRBJ1-5; TRBD1 is a possible D gene (6 bases). TRBV23-1 has ORF status, its function being uncertain. CDR3 length: 18 amino acids. V gave up 0 bases and J gave up 5 bases, with 20 bases separating them.

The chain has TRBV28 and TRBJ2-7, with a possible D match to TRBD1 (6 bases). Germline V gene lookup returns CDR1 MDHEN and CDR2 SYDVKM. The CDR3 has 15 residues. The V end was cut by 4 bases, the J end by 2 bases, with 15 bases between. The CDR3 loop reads CASSSTGSPPYEQYF. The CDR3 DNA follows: TGTGCCAGCAGTTCAACAGGGTCCCCCCCCTACGAGCAGTACTTC.

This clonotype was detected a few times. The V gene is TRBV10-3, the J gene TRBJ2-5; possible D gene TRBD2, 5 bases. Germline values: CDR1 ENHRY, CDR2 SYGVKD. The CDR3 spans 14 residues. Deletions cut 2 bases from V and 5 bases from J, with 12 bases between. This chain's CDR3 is CAISEARGRETQYF. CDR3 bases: TGTGCCATCAGTGAGGCACGGGGTAGGGAGACCCAGTACTTC.

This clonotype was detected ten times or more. The CDR3 DNA reads as TGTGCCAGCAGCCGCGAACAGGGGGCAGGTGGCTACACCTTC. It is translated as CASSREQGAGGYTF. The genes are TRBV7-2 and TRBJ1-2; TRBD1 matches at 9 bases. J gave up 7 bases and V 5 bases, and 8 bases lay outside the gene matches. Per germline, CDR1 SGHTA and CDR2 FQGNSA. CDR3 length: 14 amino acids.

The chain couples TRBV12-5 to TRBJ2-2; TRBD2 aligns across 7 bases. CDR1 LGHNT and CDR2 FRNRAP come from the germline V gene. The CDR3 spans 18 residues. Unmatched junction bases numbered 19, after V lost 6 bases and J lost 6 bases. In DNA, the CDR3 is TGTGCTAGTGGCTTCCTCACTGGGGGGGGGGGGGATGCCGGGGAGCTGTTTTTT. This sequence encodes CASGFLTGGGGDAGELFF.

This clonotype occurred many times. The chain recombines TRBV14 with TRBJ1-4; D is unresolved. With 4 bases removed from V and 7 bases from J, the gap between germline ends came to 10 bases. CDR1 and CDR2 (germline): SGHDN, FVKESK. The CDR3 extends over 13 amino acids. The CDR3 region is CASSRNVLEKLFF. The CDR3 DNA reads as TGTGCCAGCAGCCGAAATGTGCTTGAAAAACTGTTTTTT.

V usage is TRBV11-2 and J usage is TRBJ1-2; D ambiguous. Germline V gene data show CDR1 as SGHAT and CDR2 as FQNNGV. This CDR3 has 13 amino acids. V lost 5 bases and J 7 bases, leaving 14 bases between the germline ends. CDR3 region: CASSSRWGVGYTF. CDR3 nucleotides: TGTGCCAGCAGCAGTCGATGGGGTGTTGGCTACACCTTC.

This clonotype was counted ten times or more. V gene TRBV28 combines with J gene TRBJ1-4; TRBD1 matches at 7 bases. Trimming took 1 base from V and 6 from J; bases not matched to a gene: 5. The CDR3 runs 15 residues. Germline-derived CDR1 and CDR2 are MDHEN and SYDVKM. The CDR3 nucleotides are TGTGCCAGCAGTTTATCAGGCCAGGGGGATGAAAAACTGTTTTTT. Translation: CASSLSGQGDEKLFF.

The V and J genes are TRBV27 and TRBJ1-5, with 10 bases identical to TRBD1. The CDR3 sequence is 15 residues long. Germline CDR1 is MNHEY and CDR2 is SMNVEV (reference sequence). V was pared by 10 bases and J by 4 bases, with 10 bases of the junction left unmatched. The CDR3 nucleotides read TGTGCCACCTCCGGGACAGGGGAGTGGAATCAGCCCCAGCATTTT. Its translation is CATSGTGEWNQPQHF.

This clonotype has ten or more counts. CDR3 DNA sequence: TGTGCCGCTGGGGGGGGCAATCAGCCCCAGCATTTT. Residues: CAAGGGNQPQHF. V usage is TRBV27 and J usage is TRBJ1-5; weak D call: TRBD1 (5 bases). Trimming pared 11 bases from V and 2 bases from J, leaving 10 bases between. This CDR3 is built from 12 residues. Germline CDR1 and CDR2: MNHEY and SMNVEV (reference sequence).

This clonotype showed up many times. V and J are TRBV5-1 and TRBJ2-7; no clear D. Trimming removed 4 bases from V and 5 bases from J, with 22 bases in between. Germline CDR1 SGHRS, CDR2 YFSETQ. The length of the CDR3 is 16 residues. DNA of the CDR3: TGCGCCAGCAGCATGGCTCCGGCCCCCTCCATGAACGAGCAGTACTTC. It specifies CASSMAPAPSMNEQYF.

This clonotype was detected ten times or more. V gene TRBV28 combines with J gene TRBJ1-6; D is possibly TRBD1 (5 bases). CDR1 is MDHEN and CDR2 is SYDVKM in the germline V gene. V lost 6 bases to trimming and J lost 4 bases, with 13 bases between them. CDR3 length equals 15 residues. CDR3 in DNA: TGTGCCAGCAGCTCACGGGGCAATTATAATTCACCCCTCCACTTT. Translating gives CASSSRGNYNSPLHF. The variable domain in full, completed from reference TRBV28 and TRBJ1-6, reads DVKVTQSSRYLVKRTGEKVFLECVQDMDHENMFWYRQDPGLGLRLIYFSYDVKMKEKGDIPEGYSVSREKKERFSLILESASTNQTSMYLCASSSRGNYNSPLHFGNGTRLTVT.

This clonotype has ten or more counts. CDR3 bases: TGTGCCAGTAGTATAGATCGTCGCGGGGGAAACACTGAAGCTTTCTTT. This translates into CASSIDRRGGNTEAFF. The V gene is TRBV19, the J gene TRBJ1-1; D is possibly TRBD1 (5 bases). CDR1 is LNHDA, CDR2 SQIVND, per germline (reference sequence). CDR3 length: 16 residues. The V and J ends lost 0 bases and 2 bases respectively, with 13 bases between them.